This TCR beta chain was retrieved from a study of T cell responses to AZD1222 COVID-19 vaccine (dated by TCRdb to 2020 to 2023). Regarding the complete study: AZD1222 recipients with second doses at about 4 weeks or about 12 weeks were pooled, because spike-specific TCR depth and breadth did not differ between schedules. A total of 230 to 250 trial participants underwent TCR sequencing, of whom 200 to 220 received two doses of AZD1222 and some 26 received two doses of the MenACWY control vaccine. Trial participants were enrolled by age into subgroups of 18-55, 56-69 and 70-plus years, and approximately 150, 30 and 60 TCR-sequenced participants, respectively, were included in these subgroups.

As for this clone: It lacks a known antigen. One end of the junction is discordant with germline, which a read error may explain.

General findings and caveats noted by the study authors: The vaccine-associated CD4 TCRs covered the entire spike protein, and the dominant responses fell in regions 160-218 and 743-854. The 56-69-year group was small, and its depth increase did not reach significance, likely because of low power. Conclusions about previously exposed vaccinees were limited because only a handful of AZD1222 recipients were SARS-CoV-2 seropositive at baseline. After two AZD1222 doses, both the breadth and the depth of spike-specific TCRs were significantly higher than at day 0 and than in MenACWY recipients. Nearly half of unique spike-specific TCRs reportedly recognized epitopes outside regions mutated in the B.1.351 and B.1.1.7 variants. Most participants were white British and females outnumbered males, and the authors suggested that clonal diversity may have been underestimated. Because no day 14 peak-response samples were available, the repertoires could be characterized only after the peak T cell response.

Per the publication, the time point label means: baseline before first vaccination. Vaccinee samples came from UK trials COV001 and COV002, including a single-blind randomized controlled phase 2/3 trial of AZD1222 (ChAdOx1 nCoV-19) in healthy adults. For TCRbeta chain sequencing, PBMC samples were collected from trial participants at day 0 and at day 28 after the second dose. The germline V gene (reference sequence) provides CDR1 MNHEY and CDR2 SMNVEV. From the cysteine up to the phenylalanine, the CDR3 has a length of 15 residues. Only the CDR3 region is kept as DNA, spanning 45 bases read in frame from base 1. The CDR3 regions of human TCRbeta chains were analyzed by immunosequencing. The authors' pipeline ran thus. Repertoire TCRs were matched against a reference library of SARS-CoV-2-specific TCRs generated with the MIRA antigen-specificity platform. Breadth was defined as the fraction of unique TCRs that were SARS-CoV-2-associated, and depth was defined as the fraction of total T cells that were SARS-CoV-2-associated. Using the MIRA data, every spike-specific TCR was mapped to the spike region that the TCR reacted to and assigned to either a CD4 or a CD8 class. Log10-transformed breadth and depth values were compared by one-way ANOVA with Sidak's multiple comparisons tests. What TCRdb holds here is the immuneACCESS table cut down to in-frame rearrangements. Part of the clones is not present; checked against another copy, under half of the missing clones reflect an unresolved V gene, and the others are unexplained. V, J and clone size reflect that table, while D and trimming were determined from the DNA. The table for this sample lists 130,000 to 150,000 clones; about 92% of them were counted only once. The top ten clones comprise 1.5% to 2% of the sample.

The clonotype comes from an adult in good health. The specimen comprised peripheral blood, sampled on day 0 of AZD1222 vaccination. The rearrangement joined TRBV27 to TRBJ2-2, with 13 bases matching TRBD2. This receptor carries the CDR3 CASTLLAGGTGELFF. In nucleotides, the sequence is TGTGCCAGCACTTTACTAGCGGGGGGGACCGGGGAGCTGTTTTTT.